This T cell receptor beta chain was documented in a study of blood T cell repertoires in COVID-19. For the study at large: Specimens from acute and convalescent COVID-19 originated in the United States, Italy and Spain. Sources were T cells, B-cell-depleted T cells, or PBMCs; the material itself was cDNA or gDNA.

V was shortened by 3 bases and J by 10 bases, with 16 bases between the two germline ends. This CDR3 region has 14 residues. Per germline, CDR1 SGHRS and CDR2 YFSETQ. As originally analysed: How many nucleated cells were present was estimated from reference gene primer amplification. The protocol was immunoSEQ multiplex PCR, while the TCRdb copy is restricted to in-frame clones and leaves out a portion. The V and J calls and clone size were taken over from that table, and D and trimming were inferred from the DNA. Altogether hundreds of thousands of clones are present, almost 90% being singletons, with the ten largest covering about 1.3%.

The V call is TRBV5-1, the J call TRBJ1-4, with D tentatively TRBD1 (5 bases). The receptor comes from a man older than 75 with acute or convalescent COVID-19. The specimen was peripheral blood. CDR3: CASSSTQASGKLFF. The CDR3 DNA reads as TGCGCCAGCAGCTCGACACAGGCGTCCGGAAAACTGTTTTTT. Variable domain in full (rest from reference TRBV5-1 and TRBJ1-4): KAGVTQTPRYLIKTRGQQVTLSCSPISGHRSVSWYQQTPGQGLQFLFEYFSETQRNKGNFPGRFSGRQFSNSRSEMNVSTLELGDSALYLCASSSTQASGKLFFGSGTQLSVL.